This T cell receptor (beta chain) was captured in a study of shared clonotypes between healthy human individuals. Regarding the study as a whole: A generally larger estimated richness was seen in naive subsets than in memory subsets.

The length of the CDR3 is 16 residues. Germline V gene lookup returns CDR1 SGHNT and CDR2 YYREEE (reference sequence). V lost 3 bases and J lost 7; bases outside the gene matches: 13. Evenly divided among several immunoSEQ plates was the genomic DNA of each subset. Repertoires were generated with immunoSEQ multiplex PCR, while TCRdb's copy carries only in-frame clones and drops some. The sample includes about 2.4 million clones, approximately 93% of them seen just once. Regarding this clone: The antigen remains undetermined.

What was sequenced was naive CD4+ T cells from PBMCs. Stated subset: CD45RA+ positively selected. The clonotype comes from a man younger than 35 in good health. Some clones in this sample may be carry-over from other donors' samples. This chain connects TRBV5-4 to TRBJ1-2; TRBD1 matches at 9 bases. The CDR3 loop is CASSSTPGQGSSGYTF. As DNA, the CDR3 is TGTGCCAGCAGCTCCACACCGGGACAGGGATCATCTGGCTACACCTTC.